The rows below give T cell receptor beta chains drawn from one sample of a study of OX40 agonist ivuxolimab in advanced cancers. Libraries were prepared by immunoSEQ multiplex PCR; TCRdb keeps only in-frame clonotypes and omits some of them. This table holds about 100,000 clones, around nine tenths found once. This specimen consisted of CD4+ or CD8+ T cells sorted from blood, obtained in a trial of the OX40 agonist ivuxolimab. Every receptor here comes from an adult with an advanced solid tumor such as melanoma, head and neck, liver or kidney cancer. Both conserved end residues are part of each CDR3. D genes are given only for firm matches. Only some rows state a clone size, as once, few, many or a class for expanded clones.

v_call	d_call	j_call	clone_size	cdr3_nt	cdr3_aa
TRBV2	-	TRBJ1-5	-	TGTGCCAGCAAGAATAGCAATCAGCCCCAGCATTTT	CASKNSNQPQHF
TRBV5-1	-	TRBJ2-5	once	TGCGCCAGCAGCTTGGCCGGGGAGACCCAGTACTTC	CASSLAGETQYF
TRBV11-2	TRBD1	TRBJ2-7	-	TGTGCCAGCAGCTCCACCGGGACAGGGCTCTACGAGCAGTACTTC	CASSSTGTGLYEQYF
TRBV19	TRBD2	TRBJ2-3	-	TGTGCCAGTAGTATAAGGACTAGCGGATACACAGATACGCAGTATTTT	CASSIRTSGYTDTQYF
TRBV6-4	-	TRBJ2-3	-	TGTGCCAGCAGCAAGGCCCCGGATGGCACAGATACGCAGTATTTT	CASSKAPDGTDTQYF
TRBV2	TRBD2	TRBJ2-7	-	TGTGCCAGCAGTGGGGAGGGCAGGTCCTACGAGCAGTACTTC	CASSGEGRSYEQYF
TRBV7-2	TRBD2	TRBJ2-7	-	TGTGCCAGCAGACCAACTTTAGCGGGGGGGCCCCACGAGCAGTACTTC	CASRPTLAGGPHEQYF
TRBV5-1	TRBD1	TRBJ1-2	-	TGCGCCAGCAGCTCCACCGGAACAACAGGGGGCCGAGGCTATGGCTACACCTTC	CASSSTGTTGGRGYGYTF
TRBV2	-	TRBJ1-4	-	TGTGCCAGCAGTGAATCCAGGGCGCTGAAACTGTTTTTT	CASSESRALKLFF
TRBV5-1	-	TRBJ1-1	-	TGCGCCAGCAGCTATTCGAACAGGATGAACACTGAAGCTTTCTTT	CASSYSNRMNTEAFF
TRBV7-9	-	TRBJ1-4	-	TGTGCCAGCACCGCTACGGGGTACGGGAATGAAAAACTGTTTTTT	CASTATGYGNEKLFF
TRBV15	TRBD2	TRBJ2-1	-	TGTGCCACCAGCAGAGAAGGGTCTAGCGGGAGTTACAATGAGCAGTTCTTC	CATSREGSSGSYNEQFF
TRBV7-7	-	TRBJ2-1	once	TGTGCCAGCAGCTCGGGGTCCTACAATGAGCAGTTCTTC	CASSSGSYNEQFF
TRBV27	-	TRBJ1-5	-	TGTGCCAGCAGTTTATACGGAGGTAATCAGCCCCAGCATTTT	CASSLYGGNQPQHF
TRBV6-1	-	TRBJ1-5	-	TGTGCCAGCAGTGGGCCAACTGGGGGTAATCAGCCCCAGCATTTT	CASSGPTGGNQPQHF
TRBV9	-	TRBJ1-1	-	TGTGCCAGCAGCGTCGAAGGACACCACGAAGCTTTCTTT	CASSVEGHHEAFF
TRBV7-9	-	TRBJ2-7	-	TGTGCCAGCAGCTTAGGGCTAGCCGGGGGTGAGCAGTACTTC	CASSLGLAGGEQYF
TRBV5-1	-	TRBJ2-2	-	TGCGCCACCCGAAGGGGCAACAAGGCCACCGGGGAGCTGTTTTTT	CATRRGNKATGELFF
TRBV11-2	-	TRBJ1-2	-	TGTGCCAGCAGCTTAGGGACAGTCTATGGCTACACCTTC	CASSLGTVYGYTF
TRBV30	-	TRBJ1-1	once	TGTGCCTGGGCTGGCAGGGCTGGGGGATTGAACACTGAAGCTTTCTTT	CAWAGRAGGLNTEAFF
TRBV11-2	TRBD1	TRBJ1-1	-	TGTGCCAGCAGCTTATCAGGGGGACTAACTGAAGCTTTCTTT	CASSLSGGLTEAFF
TRBV5-1	-	TRBJ2-1	-	TGCGCCAGCAGCTCGACAGTCTCCTACAATGAGCAGTTCTTC	CASSSTVSYNEQFF
TRBV19	-	TRBJ2-2	-	TGTGCCAGTAGTATTTATAGGGGATCCACCGGGGAGCTGTTTTTT	CASSIYRGSTGELFF
TRBV10-3	TRBD2	TRBJ2-3	-	TGTGCCGCCGGGGCGAGGCTAGCGGGAGAATCGGGCACAGATACGCAGTATTTT	CAAGARLAGESGTDTQYF
TRBV6-5	TRBD2	TRBJ2-7	-	TGTGCCAGCAGCCACACGGGAGGCCCCTACGAGCAGTACTTC	CASSHTGGPYEQYF
TRBV6-5	-	TRBJ1-1	-	TGTGCCAGCACCTACCCCATGGACGGCGACACTGAAGCTTTCTTT	CASTYPMDGDTEAFF
TRBV5-1	-	TRBJ1-1	-	TGCGCCAGCAGCTTGGTTGACCTCACTGAAGCTTTCTTT	CASSLVDLTEAFF
TRBV5-4	TRBD1	TRBJ1-2	-	TGTGCCAGCAGCAAAGGAAGACAGGGGTATCCCTATGGCTACACCTTC	CASSKGRQGYPYGYTF
TRBV19	-	TRBJ2-2	-	TGTGCCAGTAATAGATTCGTGGGGTTCGCGAACACCGGGGAGCTGTTTTTT	CASNRFVGFANTGELFF
TRBV5-1	TRBD2	TRBJ2-3	-	TGCGCCAGCAGCTTGGCGGGGACTAGCGGGAGGTTAGATACGCAGTATTTT	CASSLAGTSGRLDTQYF
TRBV29-1	TRBD2	TRBJ2-1	-	TGCAGCGTTGACGGGGGGTCCCATGAGCAGTTCTTC	CSVDGGSHEQFF